Listed below are T cell receptor beta chains from one sample, sequenced in a study of CD8+ T cells in alopecia areata. Here immunoSEQ multiplex PCR was the method, and the copy in TCRdb shows in-frame clones only, minus some. The data contain some 150,000 clones, around 87% of them singletons. The sample consisted of CD8+ T cells sorted from blood, taken at week 4, from a patient treated with tofacitinib. Receptors were obtained from a human donor with alopecia areata. The conserved cysteine and the conserved F or W are not part of the CDR3 here.

j_gene: TRBJ2-7
v_gene: TRBV29-1
CDR3aa: SVETKKGEGMPYEQY

j_gene: TRBJ1-1
v_gene: TRBV30
CDR3aa: AWSGNRDTEAF

j_gene: TRBJ2-7
v_gene: TRBV29-1
CDR3aa: SVEGGTGYYEQY

j_gene: TRBJ2-1
v_gene: TRBV6-5
CDR3aa: ASSSTYNEQF

j_gene: TRBJ2-6
v_gene: TRBV29-1
CDR3aa: SVETGTGANVLT

j_gene: TRBJ2-1
v_gene: TRBV5-4
CDR3aa: ASSFGGDEQF

j_gene: TRBJ1-2
v_gene: TRBV30
CDR3aa: AWSTETGGGYGYT

j_gene: TRBJ2-3
v_gene: TRBV7-8
CDR3aa: ASSSPGLDTDTQY

j_gene: TRBJ2-1
v_gene: TRBV7-8
CDR3aa: ASSPPSLLPGPF

j_gene: TRBJ2-7
v_gene: TRBV4-1
CDR3aa: ASSLRTDYEQY

j_gene: TRBJ2-7
v_gene: TRBV11-2
CDR3aa: ASSFGAGAYEQY

j_gene: TRBJ2-1
v_gene: TRBV30
CDR3aa: AGSTSGGNEQF

j_gene: TRBJ2-1
v_gene: TRBV5-1
CDR3aa: ASSLELAGVREQF

j_gene: TRBJ1-2
v_gene: TRBV7-9
CDR3aa: ASSLAGTVTPYGYT

j_gene: TRBJ2-7
v_gene: TRBV5-1
CDR3aa: ASSPVRRTYEQY

j_gene: TRBJ1-1
v_gene: TRBV19
CDR3aa: ASSMGTGVTEAF

j_gene: TRBJ1-2
v_gene: TRBV19
CDR3aa: ASSIIGGFAGYT

j_gene: TRBJ1-3
v_gene: TRBV2
CDR3aa: ASTNTPGDRSGNTIY

j_gene: TRBJ2-7
v_gene: TRBV7-7
CDR3aa: ASSRDSAYEQY

j_gene: TRBJ2-7
v_gene: TRBV29-1
CDR3aa: SVEGLAGGSLTYEQY